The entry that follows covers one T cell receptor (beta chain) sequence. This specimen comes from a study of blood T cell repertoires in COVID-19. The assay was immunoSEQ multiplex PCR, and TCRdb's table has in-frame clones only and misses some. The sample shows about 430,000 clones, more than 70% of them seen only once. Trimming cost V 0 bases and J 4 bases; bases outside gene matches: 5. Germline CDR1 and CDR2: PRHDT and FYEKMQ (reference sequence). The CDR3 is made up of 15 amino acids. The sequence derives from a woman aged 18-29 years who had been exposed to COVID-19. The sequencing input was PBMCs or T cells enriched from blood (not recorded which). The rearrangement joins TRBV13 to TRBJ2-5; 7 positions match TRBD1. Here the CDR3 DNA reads TGTGCCAGCAGCTTAGGCCTACGACAGGGAGAGACCCAGTACTTC. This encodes CASSLGLRQGETQYF.